This T cell receptor beta chain was sequenced during a study of shared clonotypes between healthy human individuals. The assay was immunoSEQ multiplex PCR, and TCRdb's table has in-frame clones only and misses some. The sample includes around 610,000 clones, 90% to 97% of them seen just once. In the naive CD8 group, cells lacked CD45RO and were positively selected for CCR7, so terminally differentiated effector memory CD45RA+ cells were left out. The V end was cut by 4 bases, the J end by 3 bases, with 13 bases between. The CDR3 runs to 14 residues. Germline V CDR1 and CDR2: SGHAT, FQNNGV. The sample consisted of naive CD8+ T cells sorted from blood. The chain carries TRBV11-2 and TRBJ2-7, with TRBD2 as a possible D gene (7 bases). The sequence was collected from a woman under 40 in good health. For the CDR3, the DNA is TGTGCCAGCAGCTCCGTCGGGGGGCTCTACGAGCAGTACTTC. Residues: CASSSVGGLYEQYF.